This TCR beta chain originates from a study of T cell responses to AZD1222 COVID-19 vaccine. Study observations and caveats: A mostly white British donor set with more females was recruited, and clonal diversity was possibly underestimated. Only five or six individuals given AZD1222 were seropositive at baseline. Spike-specific TCR breadth and depth both grew after two AZD1222 doses.

This clone appeared a single time. The antigen remains undetermined. The method was immunoSEQ multiplex PCR; TCRdb's version includes in-frame clones alone and lacks a portion of them. This table holds approximately 200,000 clones, 90% to 95% found once. Trimming left V 5 bases short and J 0 bases short, with 10 bases between. This CDR3 is 14 amino acids long. The V gene's germline CDR1 is SGHAT and CDR2 FQNNGV. The genes are TRBV11-2 and TRBJ1-1; D uncertain. This material consisted of peripheral blood, taken 28 days after the second dose of the MenACWY control vaccine. This TCR came from an adult who received the MenACWY meningococcal vaccine as a control. Here the CDR3 reads CASSLPRLNTEAFF. The CDR3 DNA is TGTGCCAGCAGCCTACCTCGCCTGAACACTGAAGCTTTCTTT.